The present T cell receptor beta chain was sequenced within a study of cytotoxic CD8 clonotypes in ibrutinib-treated CLL (dated by TCRdb to the early 2020s). Notes on the research overall: The cohort included about 15 treatment-naive and ten to eleven relapsed/refractory patients; about 17 were IGHV unmutated. Responses were partial in 24 patients and complete in 2; after median about 68 months follow-up, around 15 stayed in remission and 12 progressed. Samples at response were collected after a median of about twelve months of treatment, with a range of about 6 to 40 months. Samples averaged around 280,000 productive templates and tens of thousands of productive rearrangements. Longitudinal samples were obtainable from about 30% of the roughly 90 participants in the trial. Cryopreserved peripheral blood mononuclear cells were obtained prior to treatment, at the time of response, and at either disease progression or sustained remission. Patients were still on ibrutinib when every remission and progressive disease sample was collected. What the authors observed across the whole study: Lymph node repertoires were not examined, and the timing of sampling was not matched between patients in sustained remission and those whose disease progressed. Public clonotypes were rare and either shrank or stayed stable during treatment, and the rise in clonality at ibrutinib response reflected expansion of private clonotypes. Clonality increased at ibrutinib response, stayed stable in sustained remission, and fell back toward baseline at progression. Baseline clonality exceeded that of age-matched healthy donors and correlated strongly with circulating CD8+ T-cell counts.

The goal of deep resolution MiSeq sequencing was a depth between 1 in 1 million and 1 in 200,000 T cells, and coverage averaged 10x per clonotype. TCR beta libraries were generated with the immunoSEQ hsTCRB Kit. In the authors' own workflow: The data were analyzed with ImmunoSEQ Analyzer and ImmunoSEQ Data Assistant, and V, D and J gene assignments followed IMGT definitions. Clonality, which ranges from 0 to 1, was calculated by subtracting the normalized Shannon entropy of productive rearrangement frequencies from one. Only overrepresented clonotypes making up at least 0.05% of the repertoire of each patient were included in the public clonotype analysis. More than ten repertoires from age-matched healthy donors, obtained from immuneACCESS, served as clonality controls. TCRdb mirrors the immuneACCESS table, restricted to in-frame sequences. Some clones are absent from its copies; in checked studies, under half trace to an unresolved V gene, and the reason for the others is unknown. The D gene and trimming were derived from the DNA, and the V and J assignments and clone size from that table. The sample table contains tens of thousands of clones; only one count was recorded for less than 75% of them. The ten largest clones capture about 15% of the sample.

V and J lose 1 base and 10 bases, and a span of 17 bases separates them. The germline V gene (reference sequence) supplies CDR1 LNHDA and CDR2 SQIVND. The CDR3 spans 15 residues, from the cysteine through the phenylalanine. Left in the record is the CDR3 DNA by itself, 45 bases read in frame from the first base. The label giving this sample's time point can be read as: more than 10 months on ibrutinib. For TCR beta library preparation, roughly 2.1 micrograms of genomic DNA were isolated from cryopreserved PBMCs. Longitudinal blood samples from CLL patients on ibrutinib monotherapy were analyzed using high-throughput TCR beta sequencing. The patients were enrolled in a single-center, open-label phase 2 trial of ibrutinib monotherapy. A remark on this clone: There is no known antigen for this receptor. Base qualities were left out, and no much larger clone turns up one base away.

The receptor comes from a human donor with chronic lymphocytic leukemia. Recombination joined TRBV19 with TRBJ2-1, with a weak D call of TRBD2 (5 bases match). The sample was PBMCs, taken after 12 months of ibrutinib treatment. CDR3 sequence: CASSIVRASFPEQFF. The bases are TGTGCCAGTAGTATAGTGAGGGCCTCATTCCCAGAGCAGTTCTTC.